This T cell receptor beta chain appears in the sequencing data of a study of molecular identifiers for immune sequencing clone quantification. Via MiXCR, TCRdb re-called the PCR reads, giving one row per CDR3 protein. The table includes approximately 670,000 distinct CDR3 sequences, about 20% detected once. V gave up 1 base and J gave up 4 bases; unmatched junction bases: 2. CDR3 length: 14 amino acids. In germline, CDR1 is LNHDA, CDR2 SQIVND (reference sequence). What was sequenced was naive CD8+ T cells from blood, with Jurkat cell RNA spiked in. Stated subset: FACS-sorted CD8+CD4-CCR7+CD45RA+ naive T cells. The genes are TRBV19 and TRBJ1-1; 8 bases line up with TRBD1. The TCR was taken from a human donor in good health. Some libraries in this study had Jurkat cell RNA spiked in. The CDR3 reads CASSIVGTGTEAFF. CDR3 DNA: TGTGCCAGTAGTATAGTAGGGACAGGCACTGAAGCTTTCTTT.